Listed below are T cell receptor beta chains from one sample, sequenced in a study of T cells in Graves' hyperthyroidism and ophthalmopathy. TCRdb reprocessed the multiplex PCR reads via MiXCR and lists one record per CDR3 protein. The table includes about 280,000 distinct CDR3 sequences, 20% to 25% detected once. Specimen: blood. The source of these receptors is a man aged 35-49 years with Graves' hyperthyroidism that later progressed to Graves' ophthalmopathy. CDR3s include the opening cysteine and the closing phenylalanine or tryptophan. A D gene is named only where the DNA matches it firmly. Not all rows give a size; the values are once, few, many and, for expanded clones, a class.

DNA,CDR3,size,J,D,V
TGTGCCAGCAGCTTTGGTTACTCTGGAAACACCATATATTTT,CASSFGYSGNTIYF,-,TRBJ1-3,-,TRBV11-2
TGTGCCAGCGGACCGGGACAGGTAATACAAACTGAAGCTTTCTTT,CASGPGQVIQTEAFF,many,TRBJ1-1,TRBD1,TRBV6-2/TRBV6-3
TGTGCCAGCAGTTTGGGACAGAGAACTGAAGCTTTCTTT,CASSLGQRTEAFF,many,TRBJ1-1,TRBD1,TRBV12-3/TRBV12-4
TGTGCCAGCAGCCAACCTTTTCGGACAGGGCCTTACGAGCAGTACTTC,CASSQPFRTGPYEQYF,many,TRBJ2-7,TRBD1,TRBV12-3/TRBV12-4
TGTGCCACCAGTGATTCTTCCGGGGGTCCCTACGAGCAGTACTTC,CATSDSSGGPYEQYF,many,TRBJ2-7,-,TRBV24-1
TGTGCCAGCAGTGAAGCAGCAACTGAAGCTTTCTTT,CASSEAATEAFF,-,TRBJ1-1,-,TRBV6-1
TGCGCCAGCAGCGAAACCGGGACAGGGAGTCAGCCCCAGCATTTT,CASSETGTGSQPQHF,-,TRBJ1-5,TRBD1,TRBV5-1
TGCAGCGTTGTAGTGGAGATCCCCTACGAGCAGTACTTC,CSVVVEIPYEQYF,many,TRBJ2-7,-,TRBV29-1
TGCAGTGCTAGAGACACGGAGCCCGAAGCTTTCTTT,CSARDTEPEAFF,many,TRBJ1-1,-,TRBV20-1
TGTGCCAGCAGCGTAGTTGGAGCGATGAACACTGAAGCTTTCTTT,CASSVVGAMNTEAFF,many,TRBJ1-1,-,TRBV9
TGTGCCATCAGTGAGTCGATAGGGCCCTATGGCTACACCTTC,CAISESIGPYGYTF,many,TRBJ1-2,-,TRBV10-3